Here is one T cell receptor beta chain with its context. The data originate from a study of cytomegalovirus exposure and HLA in healthy donors. CDR3 size: 16 residues. Unmatched junction bases numbered 10, after V lost 5 bases and J lost 5 bases. Looked up from germline, CDR1 is SGDLS and CDR2 is YYNGEE. The PCR ran on 60 Vbeta and 13 Jbeta primers. Some clones are missing from TCRdb's copy, which holds only in-frame ones; the method was immunoSEQ multiplex PCR. This sample carries about 190,000 clones, about 81% of them seen once, and the ten largest clones take about 0.84%. The specimen sequenced was PBMCs. This clonotype was obtained from a woman aged 18-29 years in good health and CMV-seronegative. This chain connects TRBV9 to TRBJ2-1; 10 nucleotides match TRBD2. The CDR3 DNA reads as TGTGCCAGCAGTATCTTTGGGACTAGCGCAAACAATGAGCAGTTCTTC. Translation: CASSIFGTSANNEQFF.